The entry that follows covers one TCR beta chain sequence. Other nucleotide sequences in the sample specify the same CDR3. This record belongs to a study of cytomegalovirus exposure and HLA in healthy donors. Amplification used 60 Vbeta primers and 13 Jbeta primers. Profiling relied on immunoSEQ multiplex PCR, and the TCRdb table lists in-frame clones only, not all of them. Of some 160,000 clones in the sample, approximately 71% were seen once. The sequenced sample was PBMCs. The clonotype comes from a woman younger than 30 in good health and CMV-seropositive.

The CDR3 DNA is TGTGCCAGCAGCACCGGGACAGGGGGCAATGAGCAGTTCTTC. It codes for CASSTGTGGNEQFF. The J gene is TRBJ2-1, the V gene TRBV7-6, with 11 bases matching TRBD1. Germline assignment: CDR1 SGHVS and CDR2 FNYEAQ. CDR3 length: 14 amino acids. V gave up 5 bases and J gave up 6 bases; unmatched junction bases: 3. The variable domain in full, completed from reference TRBV7-6 and TRBJ2-1, reads GAGVSQSPRYKVTKRGQDVALRCDPISGHVSLYWYRQALGQGPEFLTYFNYEAQQDKSGLPNDRFSAERPEGSISTLTIQRTEQRDSAMYRCASSTGTGGNEQFFGPGTRLTVL.